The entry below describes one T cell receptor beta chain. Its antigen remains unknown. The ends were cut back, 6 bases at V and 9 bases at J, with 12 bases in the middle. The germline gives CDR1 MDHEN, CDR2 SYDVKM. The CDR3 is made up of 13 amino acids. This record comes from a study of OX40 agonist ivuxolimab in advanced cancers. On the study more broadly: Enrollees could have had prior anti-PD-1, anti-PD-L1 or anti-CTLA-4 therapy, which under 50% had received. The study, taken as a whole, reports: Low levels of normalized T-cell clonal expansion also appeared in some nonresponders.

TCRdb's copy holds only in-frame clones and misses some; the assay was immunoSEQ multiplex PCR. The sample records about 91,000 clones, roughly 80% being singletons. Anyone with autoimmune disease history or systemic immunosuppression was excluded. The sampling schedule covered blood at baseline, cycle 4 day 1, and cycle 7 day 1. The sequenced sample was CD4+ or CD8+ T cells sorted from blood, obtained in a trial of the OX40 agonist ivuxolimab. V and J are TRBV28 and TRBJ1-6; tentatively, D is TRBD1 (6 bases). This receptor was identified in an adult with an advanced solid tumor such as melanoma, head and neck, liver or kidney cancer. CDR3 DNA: TGTGCCAGCAGACGGGACATCACTTCACCCCTCCACTTT. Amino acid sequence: CASRRDITSPLHF.